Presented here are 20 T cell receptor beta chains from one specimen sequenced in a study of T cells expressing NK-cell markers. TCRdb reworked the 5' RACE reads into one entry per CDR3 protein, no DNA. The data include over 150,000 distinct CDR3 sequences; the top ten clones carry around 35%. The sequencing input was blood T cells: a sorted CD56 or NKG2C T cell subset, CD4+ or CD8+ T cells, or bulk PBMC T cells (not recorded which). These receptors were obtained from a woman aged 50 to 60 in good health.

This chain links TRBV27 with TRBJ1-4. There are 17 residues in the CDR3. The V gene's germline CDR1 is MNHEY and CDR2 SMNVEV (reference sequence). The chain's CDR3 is CASSPLLLTATNEKLFF.

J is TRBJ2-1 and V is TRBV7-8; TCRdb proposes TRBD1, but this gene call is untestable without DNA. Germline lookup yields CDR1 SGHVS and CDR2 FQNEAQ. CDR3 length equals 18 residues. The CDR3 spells CASRTPRTGAKPHNEQFF.

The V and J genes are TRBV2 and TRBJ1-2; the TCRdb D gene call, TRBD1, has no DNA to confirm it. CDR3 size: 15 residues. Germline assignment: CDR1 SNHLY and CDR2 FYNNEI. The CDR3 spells CASRDTGQPNYGYTF.

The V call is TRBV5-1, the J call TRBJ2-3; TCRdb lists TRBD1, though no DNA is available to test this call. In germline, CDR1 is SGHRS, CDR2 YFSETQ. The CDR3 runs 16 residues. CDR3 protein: CASSLGQGHSGDTQYF. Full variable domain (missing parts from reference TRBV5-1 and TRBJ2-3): KAGVTQTPRYLIKTRGQQVTLSCSPISGHRSVSWYQQTPGQGLQFLFEYFSETQRNKGNFPGRFSGRQFSNSRSEMNVSTLELGDSALYLCASSLGQGHSGDTQYFGPGTRLTVL.

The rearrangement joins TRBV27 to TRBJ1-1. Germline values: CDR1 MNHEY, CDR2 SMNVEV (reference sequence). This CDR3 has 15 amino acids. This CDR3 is CASSHGPLSNTEAFF.

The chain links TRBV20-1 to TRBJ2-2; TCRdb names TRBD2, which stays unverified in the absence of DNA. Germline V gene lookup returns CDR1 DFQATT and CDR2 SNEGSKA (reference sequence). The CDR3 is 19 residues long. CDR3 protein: CSARLSGASGDSNTGELFF.

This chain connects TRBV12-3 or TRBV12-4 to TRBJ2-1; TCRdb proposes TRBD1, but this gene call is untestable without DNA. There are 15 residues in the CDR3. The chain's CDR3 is CASSSRGGAGNEQFF.

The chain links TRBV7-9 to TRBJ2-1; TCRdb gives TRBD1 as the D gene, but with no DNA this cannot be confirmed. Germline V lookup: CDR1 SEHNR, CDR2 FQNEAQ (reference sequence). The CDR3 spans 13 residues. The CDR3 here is CASSKGPGNEQFF.

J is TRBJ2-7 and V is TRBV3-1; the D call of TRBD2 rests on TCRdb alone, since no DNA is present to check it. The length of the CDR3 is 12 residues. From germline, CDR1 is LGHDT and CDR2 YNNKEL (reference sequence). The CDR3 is CASSPTSGEQYF.

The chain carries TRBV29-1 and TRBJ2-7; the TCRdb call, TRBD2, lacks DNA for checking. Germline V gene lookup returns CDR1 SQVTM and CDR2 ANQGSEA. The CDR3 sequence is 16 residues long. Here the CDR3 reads CSVRFSGRGFSYEQYF.

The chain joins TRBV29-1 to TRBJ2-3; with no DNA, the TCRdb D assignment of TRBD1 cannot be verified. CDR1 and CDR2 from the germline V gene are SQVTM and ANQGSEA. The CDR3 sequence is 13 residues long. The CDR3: CSESGTGTDTQYF.

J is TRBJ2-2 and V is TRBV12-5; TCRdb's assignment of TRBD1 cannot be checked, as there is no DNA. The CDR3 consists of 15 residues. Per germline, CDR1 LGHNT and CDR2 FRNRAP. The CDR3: CASDKPGQSTGELFF. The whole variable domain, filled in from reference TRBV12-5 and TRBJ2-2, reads DARVTQTPRHKVTEMGQEVTMRCQPILGHNTVFWYRQTMMQGLELLAYFRNRAPLDDSGMPKDRFSAEMPDATLATLKIQPSEPRDSAVYFCASDKPGQSTGELFFGEGSRLTVL.

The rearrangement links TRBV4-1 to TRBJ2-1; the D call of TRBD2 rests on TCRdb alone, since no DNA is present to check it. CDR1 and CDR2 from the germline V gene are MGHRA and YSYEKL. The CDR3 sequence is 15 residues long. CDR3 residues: CASSPSWDYPNEQFF.

The CDR3 loop is CASSQDYGGGRTDTQYF. The chain joins TRBV4-1 to TRBJ2-3; TCRdb reports TRBD2, a call that lacks DNA to check it against. The CDR3 runs 17 residues. Germline CDR1 and CDR2: MGHRA and YSYEKL.

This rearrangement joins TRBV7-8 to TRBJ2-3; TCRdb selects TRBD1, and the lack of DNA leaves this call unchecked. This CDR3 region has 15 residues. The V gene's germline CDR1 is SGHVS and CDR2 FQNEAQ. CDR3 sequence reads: CASSLGTASTDTQYF.

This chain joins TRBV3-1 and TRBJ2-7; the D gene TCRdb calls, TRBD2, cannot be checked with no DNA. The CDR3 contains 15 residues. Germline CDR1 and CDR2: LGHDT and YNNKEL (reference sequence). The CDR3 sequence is CASTPGGGIGYEQYF.

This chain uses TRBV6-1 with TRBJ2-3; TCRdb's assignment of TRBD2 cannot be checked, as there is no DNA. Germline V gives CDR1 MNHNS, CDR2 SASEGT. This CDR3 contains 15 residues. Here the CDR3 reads CASSETSGRTDTQYF.

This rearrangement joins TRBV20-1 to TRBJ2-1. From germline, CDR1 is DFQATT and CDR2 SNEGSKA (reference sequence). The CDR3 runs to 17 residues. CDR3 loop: CSARDLLAGAFYNEQFF.

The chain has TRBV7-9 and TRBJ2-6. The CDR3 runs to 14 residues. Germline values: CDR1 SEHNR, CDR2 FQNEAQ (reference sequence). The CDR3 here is CASSSSSGANVLTF. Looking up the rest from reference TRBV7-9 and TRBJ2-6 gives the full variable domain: DTGVSQNPRHKITKRGQNVTFRCDPISEHNRLYWYRQTLGQGPEFLTYFQNEAQLEKSRLLSDRFSAERPKGSFSTLEIQRTEQGDSAMYLCASSSSSGANVLTFGAGSRLTVL.

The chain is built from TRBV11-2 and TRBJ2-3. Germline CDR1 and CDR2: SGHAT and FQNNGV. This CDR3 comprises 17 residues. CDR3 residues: CASSLAPRLAGTDTQYF.